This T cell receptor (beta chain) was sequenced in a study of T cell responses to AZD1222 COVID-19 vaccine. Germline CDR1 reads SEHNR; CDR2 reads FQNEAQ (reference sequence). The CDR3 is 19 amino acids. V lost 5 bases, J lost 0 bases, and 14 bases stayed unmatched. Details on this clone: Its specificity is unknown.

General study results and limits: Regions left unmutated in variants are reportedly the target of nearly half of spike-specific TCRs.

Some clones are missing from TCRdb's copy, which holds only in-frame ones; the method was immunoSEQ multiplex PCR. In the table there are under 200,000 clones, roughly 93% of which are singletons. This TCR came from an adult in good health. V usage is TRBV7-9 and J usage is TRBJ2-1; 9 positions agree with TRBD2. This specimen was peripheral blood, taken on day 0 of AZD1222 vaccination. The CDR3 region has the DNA TGTGCCAGCAGCCCAGAAGCGGGAGGCCCTTTAAGCTCCTACAATGAGCAGTTCTTC. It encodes CASSPEAGGPLSSYNEQFF.